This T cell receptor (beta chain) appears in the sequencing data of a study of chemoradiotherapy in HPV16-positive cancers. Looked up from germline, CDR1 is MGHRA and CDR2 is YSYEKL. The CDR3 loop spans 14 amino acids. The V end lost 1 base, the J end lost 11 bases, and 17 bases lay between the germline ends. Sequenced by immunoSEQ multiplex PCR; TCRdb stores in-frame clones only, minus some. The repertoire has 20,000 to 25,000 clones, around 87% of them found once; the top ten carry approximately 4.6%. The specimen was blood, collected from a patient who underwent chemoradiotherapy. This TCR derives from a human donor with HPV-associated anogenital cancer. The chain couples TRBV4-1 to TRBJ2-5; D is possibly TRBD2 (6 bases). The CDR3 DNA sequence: TGCGCCAGCAGCCAAGCTCCTAGCGTAGGTGAGCAGTACTTC. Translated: CASSQAPSVGEQYF.